The rows below give T cell receptor beta chains drawn from one sample of a study of blood T cell repertoires in COVID-19. The repertoire was sequenced with immunoSEQ multiplex PCR; TCRdb's copy has only in-frame clones and lacks some. The sample holds over 200,000 clones, about 87% seen once. Sequenced sample: peripheral blood. These receptor sequences come from a man aged 25 to 40 with COVID-19, enrolled during active disease. CDR3s include the opening cysteine and the closing phenylalanine or tryptophan. A D gene is named only where the DNA matches it firmly. The size field is filled for only some rows; it gives once, few, many or a size class.

V gene	D gene	clone size	J gene	CDR3 protein	CDR3 DNA
TRBV2	NA	NA	TRBJ1-6	CASSEARGSSYNSPLHF	TGTGCCAGCAGTGAAGCTCGTGGGAGCTCCTATAATTCACCCCTCCACTTT
TRBV9	NA	NA	TRBJ1-2	CASSALGTGVYGYTF	TGTGCCAGCAGCGCCTTGGGGACGGGAGTATATGGCTACACCTTC
TRBV6-5	TRBD1	NA	TRBJ2-2	CASGTGQGNTGELFF	TGTGCCAGCGGCACGGGACAGGGGAACACCGGGGAGCTGTTTTTT
TRBV10-3	TRBD2	NA	TRBJ2-3	CATKSGGNTQYF	TGTGCCACCAAAAGCGGGGGAAATACGCAGTATTTT
TRBV19	NA	NA	TRBJ1-6	CASSHGQGWNSPLHF	TGTGCCAGTAGCCATGGGCAGGGATGGAATTCACCCCTCCACTTT
TRBV28	NA	NA	TRBJ1-1	CASSLLRVGGDTEAFF	TGTGCCAGCAGTTTACTTCGGGTCGGAGGGGACACTGAAGCTTTCTTT
TRBV19	TRBD1	NA	TRBJ1-2	CASRTGGDTNYGYTF	TGTGCCAGTAGGACAGGGGGAGATACTAACTATGGCTACACCTTC
TRBV5-1	TRBD2	NA	TRBJ2-7	CASSPNRDYYEQYF	TGCGCCAGCAGCCCAAACCGGGACTACTACGAGCAGTACTTC
TRBV18	NA	NA	TRBJ2-2	CASSPQYRTTSGELFF	TGTGCCAGCTCACCACAGTACCGGACAACATCGGGGGAGCTGTTTTTT
TRBV3-1/TRBV3-2	TRBD1	NA	TRBJ2-3	CASSPTGTDTQYF	TGTGCCAGCAGCCCGACAGGGACAGATACGCAGTATTTT
TRBV7-2	NA	once	TRBJ1-2	CASSLVPRPSYGYTF	TGTGCCAGCAGCTTAGTCCCCAGGCCATCCTATGGCTACACCTTC
TRBV25-1	TRBD2	NA	TRBJ2-7	CASSGNSGAYEQYF	TGTGCCAGCAGTGGTAACAGCGGGGCGTACGAGCAGTACTTC
TRBV18	NA	NA	TRBJ2-1	CASSPPGAAYNEQFF	TGTGCCAGCTCACCACCGGGAGCCGCATACAATGAGCAGTTCTTC
TRBV6-2/TRBV6-3	NA	NA	TRBJ2-1	CASSSARQPGNEQFF	TGTGCCAGCAGTTCGGCAAGACAGCCTGGTAATGAGCAGTTCTTC
TRBV4-3	NA	NA	TRBJ2-6	CASSQDAGSGANVLTF	TGCGCCAGCAGCCAAGACGCAGGCTCTGGGGCCAACGTCCTGACTTTC
TRBV4-1	TRBD2	few	TRBJ2-7	CASSQDWLAGQPLYEQYF	TGCGCCAGCAGCCAAGATTGGCTAGCGGGCCAACCTTTGTACGAGCAGTACTTC
TRBV5-6	TRBD1	NA	TRBJ1-6	CASSGGQGELSPLHF	TGTGCCAGCAGCGGAGGGCAGGGGGAGCTCTCACCCCTCCACTTT
TRBV27	TRBD1	NA	TRBJ1-6	CASTAQGTGNSPLHF	TGTGCCAGCACCGCTCAGGGGACAGGGAATTCACCCCTCCACTTT
TRBV24-1	NA	NA	TRBJ1-1	CATSDPHGGVAFF	TGTGCCACCAGTGATCCGCACGGGGGGGTGGCTTTCTTT
TRBV6-5	NA	once	TRBJ1-2	CASSPSYGYTF	TGTGCCAGCAGCCCGAGCTATGGCTACACCTTC
TRBV5-6	TRBD1	once	TRBJ2-3	CASSYFIPGQGLDTQYF	TGTGCCAGCAGCTACTTTATACCGGGACAGGGTTTGGATACGCAGTATTTT
TRBV7-3	TRBD1	once	TRBJ2-7	CASSLPGGFTEQYF	TGTGCCAGCAGCTTACCAGGGGGCTTCACCGAGCAGTACTTC
TRBV18	TRBD1	NA	TRBJ1-2	CASSPGTGYNYGYTF	TGTGCCAGCTCACCCGGGACAGGCTATAACTATGGCTACACCTTC
TRBV7-3	TRBD1	few	TRBJ1-1	CASSPTQGASEAFF	TGTGCCAGCAGCCCAACGCAGGGGGCGTCTGAAGCTTTCTTT
TRBV5-4	TRBD2	NA	TRBJ2-1	CASSPKGLAGDNEQFF	TGTGCCAGCAGCCCCAAGGGACTAGCGGGGGACAATGAGCAGTTCTTC
TRBV19	TRBD2	NA	TRBJ2-1	CASSPQSGLASSNEQFF	TGTGCCAGTAGCCCACAGTCGGGACTAGCTTCGAGCAATGAGCAGTTCTTC
TRBV7-2	TRBD1	few	TRBJ1-3	CASSLGTGRSGNTIYF	TGTGCCAGCAGCTTAGGGACAGGGCGCTCTGGAAACACCATATATTTT
TRBV4-2	TRBD1	NA	TRBJ1-1	CASSQTGLMNTEAFF	TGTGCCAGCAGCCAGACAGGGTTGATGAACACTGAAGCTTTCTTT
TRBV27	TRBD1	NA	TRBJ1-5	CASSPWTGHSNQPQHF	TGTGCCAGCAGTCCCTGGACAGGACATAGCAATCAGCCCCAGCATTTT
TRBV11-2	NA	NA	TRBJ1-4	CASSHVQGATNEKLFF	TGTGCCAGCAGCCATGTACAGGGTGCAACTAATGAAAAACTGTTTTTT
TRBV4-1	TRBD1	NA	TRBJ2-2	CASSRIGTGQPIPGELFF	TGCGCCAGCAGCCGCATAGGAACGGGACAGCCAATCCCCGGGGAGCTGTTTTTT
TRBV27	TRBD1	NA	TRBJ2-7	CASSSGDGTGVYYEQYF	TGTGCCAGCAGTTCAGGAGACGGGACAGGAGTTTACTACGAGCAGTACTTC
TRBV10-3	TRBD2	NA	TRBJ2-7	CAISENRGGANKQYF	TGTGCCATCAGTGAGAATCGCGGGGGGGCCAACAAGCAGTACTTC
TRBV28	NA	NA	TRBJ2-1	CASSLWRLVVDEQFF	TGTGCCAGCAGTTTATGGCGACTAGTGGTAGATGAGCAGTTCTTC
TRBV6-2/TRBV6-3	TRBD1	medium-sized	TRBJ1-2	CASSYSVTGVRVNYGYTF	TGTGCCAGCAGTTACTCCGTGACAGGGGTCCGGGTTAACTATGGCTACACCTTC
TRBV24-1	TRBD1	NA	TRBJ1-2	CATSDRIQQGALTNYGYTF	TGTGCCACCAGTGATCGTATACAACAGGGGGCCCTGACTAACTATGGCTACACCTTC
TRBV28	NA	NA	TRBJ1-2	CASSWGGYGYTF	TGTGCCAGCAGTTGGGGGGGCTATGGCTACACCTTC
TRBV28	TRBD1	NA	TRBJ1-2	CASSLGQQGYGYTF	TGTGCCAGCAGTTTGGGACAACAGGGGTATGGCTACACCTTC
TRBV3-1/TRBV3-2	NA	NA	TRBJ1-1	CASSQDFLGGDTEAFF	TGTGCCAGCAGCCAAGACTTTTTAGGAGGAGACACTGAAGCTTTCTTT
TRBV7-3	NA	NA	TRBJ1-1	CASSRTMNTEAFF	TGTGCCAGCAGCCGCACTATGAACACTGAAGCTTTCTTT
TRBV2	NA	NA	TRBJ1-1	CASSKATDRTEAFF	TGTGCCAGCAGTAAAGCGACAGATCGGACTGAAGCTTTCTTT
TRBV29-1	TRBD1	few	TRBJ1-2	CSAGQGRDGYTF	TGCAGCGCTGGACAGGGGAGAGACGGCTACACCTTC
TRBV4-3	NA	NA	TRBJ1-6	CASSQVFGSSYNSPLHF	TGCGCCAGCAGCCAAGTATTCGGGAGCTCCTATAATTCACCCCTCCACTTT
TRBV6-5	TRBD1	NA	TRBJ1-1	CASSYSGQGETEAFF	TGTGCCAGCAGTTACTCAGGACAGGGGGAAACTGAAGCTTTCTTT
TRBV5-1	TRBD1	NA	TRBJ1-6	CASSLRLTGTANSPLHF	TGCGCCAGCAGCTTGCGCCTTACCGGGACAGCAAATTCACCCCTCCACTTT
TRBV7-9	NA	NA	TRBJ2-2	CASSLWARKSGELFF	TGTGCCAGCAGCTTATGGGCACGGAAGAGCGGGGAGCTGTTTTTT
TRBV18	TRBD1	NA	TRBJ2-7	CASSEGTGGPYEQYF	TGTGCCAGCTCCGAGGGAACAGGGGGCCCCTACGAGCAGTACTTC
TRBV30	TRBD1	few	TRBJ1-2	CAWTTGNYGYTF	TGTGCCTGGACGACAGGGAACTATGGCTACACCTTC
TRBV2	NA	NA	TRBJ2-1	CASSAQDLSYNEQFF	TGTGCCAGCAGTGCACAGGACCTTTCCTACAATGAGCAGTTCTTC
TRBV19	NA	NA	TRBJ1-5	CASTMANSNQPQHF	TGTGCCAGTACTATGGCCAATAGCAATCAGCCCCAGCATTTT
TRBV3-1/TRBV3-2	TRBD1	NA	TRBJ1-6	CASSAQGAYNSPLHF	TGTGCCAGCAGCGCACAGGGGGCTTATAATTCACCCCTCCACTTT
TRBV5-4	TRBD2	NA	TRBJ2-1	CASSSIRGLQRGYNEQFF	TGTGCCAGCAGCTCTATTAGGGGCCTCCAGCGGGGGTACAATGAGCAGTTCTTC
TRBV19	NA	NA	TRBJ1-5	CASIIWEGSNQPQHF	TGTGCCAGTATTATCTGGGAGGGGAGCAATCAGCCCCAGCATTTT
TRBV5-1	NA	NA	TRBJ1-6	CASSLDSYSPLHF	TGCGCCAGCAGCCTGGACAGTTATTCACCCCTCCACTTT
TRBV7-9	TRBD2	NA	TRBJ2-1	CASSLALSSGENNEQFF	TGTGCCAGCAGCCTTGCCCTCTCTAGCGGAGAGAACAATGAGCAGTTCTTC